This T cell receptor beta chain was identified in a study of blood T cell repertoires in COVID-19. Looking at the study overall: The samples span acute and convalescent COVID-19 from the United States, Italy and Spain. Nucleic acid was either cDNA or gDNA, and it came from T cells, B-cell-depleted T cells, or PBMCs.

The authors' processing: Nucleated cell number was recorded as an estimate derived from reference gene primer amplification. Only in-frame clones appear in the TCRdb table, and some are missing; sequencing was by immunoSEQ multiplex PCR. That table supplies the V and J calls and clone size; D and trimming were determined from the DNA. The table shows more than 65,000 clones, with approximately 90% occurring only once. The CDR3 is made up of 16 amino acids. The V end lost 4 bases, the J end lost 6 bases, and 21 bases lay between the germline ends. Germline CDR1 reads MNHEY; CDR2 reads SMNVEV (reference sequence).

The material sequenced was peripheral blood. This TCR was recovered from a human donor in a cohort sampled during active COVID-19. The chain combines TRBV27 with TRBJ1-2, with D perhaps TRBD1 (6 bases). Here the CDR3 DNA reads TGTGCCAGCAGTTATAAGGGGGTTTCCGCGCCGGATGGCTACACCTTC. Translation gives CASSYKGVSAPDGYTF.